This record covers a single T cell receptor (beta chain). Its antigen is unidentified. Germline CDR1 is SGHTA and CDR2 is FQGNSA. CDR3 length: 14 residues. J gave up 6 bases and V 7 bases, and 7 bases lay outside the gene matches. This record belongs to a study of T-cell memory formation after mild COVID-19. The study, taken as a whole, reports: Whether day 37 second-wave clones are SARS-CoV-2-specific was not confirmed. Later expanders leaned CD4+, whereas clones that contracted between day 15 and 85 were balanced CD4/CD8.

TCRdb analysed the 5' RACE reads with MiXCR anew, one entry per CDR3 protein. The sample includes about 270,000 distinct CDR3 sequences, approximately 15% of them seen just once. The chain combines TRBV7-2 with TRBJ1-1, with TRBD1 matching over 11 bases. Sequenced material: PBMCs or a T cell subset sorted from them (not recorded which). This sequence originates from an adult woman who had mild COVID-19 (a few samples of this study predate the infection). Cell type and time point are not known. CDR3 region: CASTKDRGLPEAFF. The DNA for the CDR3 is TGTGCCAGCACCAAGGACAGGGGGCTACCTGAAGCTTTCTTT.